The 27 T cell receptor beta chains below come from one sample, sequenced in a study of T cell repertoires in cytomegalovirus infection. For these TCRs, the target antigens are not known. TCRdb used MiXCR to reprocess the reads, holding one entry per CDR3 protein. The repertoire holds about 770,000 distinct CDR3 sequences, approximately 32% seen once, with under 15% in the top ten. The starting material was cultured CD8+ T cells from PBMCs, obtained from culture after CMV antigen stimulation. These receptors all come from a human donor in good health (CMV status not recorded). Some clones in this sample may be carry-over from other donors' samples.

The genes are TRBV6-6 and TRBJ1-1; D is uncertain. V lost 6 bases, J lost 4 bases, and 6 bases lay in between. CDR1 and CDR2 from the germline V gene are MNHNY and SVGAGI (reference sequence). This CDR3 is 11 amino acids long. The CDR3 spells CASRASTEAFF. The CDR3 coding sequence is TGTGCCAGCAGGGCTTCCACTGAAGCTTTCTTT.

This clonotype showed up many times. The gene calls are TRBV27 and TRBJ1-2; 7 bases fit TRBD1. Trimming cost V 4 bases and J 5 bases; bases outside gene matches: 10. Per the germline V gene, CDR1 is MNHEY and CDR2 is SMNVEV (reference sequence). The CDR3 has 15 amino acids. The CDR3 DNA reads as TGTGCCAGCAGTTGGTCAGGGGGGAAAGGTTATGGCTACACCTTC. This sequence encodes CASSWSGGKGYGYTF.

This clonotype occurred many times. This chain links TRBV12-5 with TRBJ2-2; tentative D call: TRBD2 (5 bases). Per germline, CDR1 LGHNT and CDR2 FRNRAP. This CDR3 has 14 amino acids. Trimming took 4 bases from V and 5 from J, leaving 11 bases between them. CDR3 sequence (DNA): TGTGCTAGTGGTTACGGACTGGCGACCGGGGAGCTGTTTTTT. This gives the protein CASGYGLATGELFF.

J is TRBJ1-1 and V is TRBV5-6; D is perhaps TRBD1 (6 bases). Looked up from germline, CDR1 is SGHDT and CDR2 is YYEEEE. The V end was cut by 2 bases, the J end by 1 base, with 12 bases between. The CDR3 is 15 residues long. CDR3: CASSFFGTRNTEAFF. CDR3 nucleotide sequence: TGTGCCAGCAGCTTTTTCGGGACAAGGAACACTGAAGCTTTCTTT.

The J gene is TRBJ2-2, the V gene TRBV12-3 or TRBV12-4; D is uncertain. CDR3 length: 13 amino acids. Trimming stripped 5 bases from V and 0 bases from J, with 4 bases between. Written as DNA, the CDR3 is TGTGCCAGCAGTCATTCGAACACCGGGGAGCTGTTTTTT. Amino acid sequence: CASSHSNTGELFF.

The chain recombines TRBV12-3 or TRBV12-4 with TRBJ1-2; 9 nucleotides line up with TRBD1. The ends lost 3 bases at V and 8 bases at J; junction bases unmatched: 4. This CDR3 is built from 13 residues. The CDR3 region has the DNA TGTGCCAGCAGTTTCGGGACAGGGTGGGGCTACACCTTC. Translated, it gives CASSFGTGWGYTF.

This clonotype was picked up many times. The chain uses TRBV12-3 or TRBV12-4 and TRBJ1-1; weak D call: TRBD1 (5 bases). With 5 bases removed from V and 10 bases from J, the gap between germline ends came to 14 bases. The CDR3 consists of 12 residues. CDR3 sequence (DNA): TGTGCCAGCAGTGGGGACCTCTTGGGAGCTTTCTTT. Protein: CASSGDLLGAFF.

This clonotype has just a few counts. J is TRBJ2-1 and V is TRBV19; TRBD2 agrees at 13 bases. Germline V lookup: CDR1 LNHDA, CDR2 SQIVND (reference sequence). V lost 5 bases to trimming and J lost 9 bases; unmatched junction nucleotides: 4. The CDR3 is 14 amino acids. CDR3 residues: CASSPGLAGAEQFF. DNA for the CDR3: TGTGCCAGTAGTCCCGGACTAGCGGGGGCTGAGCAGTTCTTC.

The chain joins TRBV9 to TRBJ1-6; D is possibly TRBD1 (5 bases). The CDR3 is made up of 18 amino acids. V was cut by 4 bases and J by 0 bases, with 17 bases left in between. Germline V gives CDR1 SGDLS, CDR2 YYNGEE. CDR3: CASSTRDGSSSYNSPLHF. The CDR3 DNA reads as TGTGCCAGCAGCACCCGGGACGGAAGTAGCTCCTATAATTCACCCCTCCACTTT. Full variable domain (remainder filled in from reference TRBV9 and TRBJ1-6): DSGVTQTPKHLITATGQRVTLRCSPRSGDLSVYWYQQSLDQGLQFLIQYYNGEERAKGNILERFSAQQFPDLHSELNLSSLELGDSALYFCASSTRDGSSSYNSPLHFGNGTRLTVT.

Worth noting for this clonotype: A read error may produce the germline difference seen at one junction end. The CDR3 nucleotides read TGTGCCAGCGGTTTAGCAACCGCCGACCTACACTATGGCTACACCTTC. Its protein is CASGLATADLHYGYTF. J is TRBJ1-2 and V is TRBV12-3 or TRBV12-4, with D unclear. The CDR3 length is 16 residues.

In this sample, this clonotype turned up a few times. The chain couples TRBV20-1 to TRBJ2-1; D is unresolved. This CDR3 is 13 amino acids long. Trimming left V 0 bases short and J 6 bases short, with 9 bases between. The germline V gene encodes CDR1 DFQATT and CDR2 SNEGSKA (reference sequence). The CDR3 is CSARDKGSNEQFF. In nucleotides, the CDR3 is TGCAGTGCTAGAGATAAAGGTAGCAATGAGCAGTTCTTC.

In its sample, this clonotype was seen a few times. V is TRBV10-3 and J is TRBJ2-7; perhaps TRBD2 as D (5 bases). Trimming stripped 0 bases from V and 3 bases from J, with 9 bases between. In germline, CDR1 is ENHRY, CDR2 SYGVKD. This CDR3 is 14 amino acids long. The CDR3: CAISESGVGYEQYF. DNA for the CDR3: TGTGCCATCAGTGAGTCCGGGGTTGGCTACGAGCAGTACTTC.

The chain is built from TRBV15 and TRBJ1-5, with D hard to call. The V end lost 0 bases, the J end lost 4 bases, and 10 bases lay between the germline ends. The CDR3 consists of 15 residues. Looked up from germline, CDR1 is LNHNV and CDR2 is YYDKDF (reference sequence). The CDR3 DNA reads as TGTGCCACCAGCAGAGACCACGGAACAAATCAGCCCCAGCATTTT. Amino acids: CATSRDHGTNQPQHF.

The J gene is TRBJ2-5, the V gene TRBV24-1, with D unresolved. The ends were cut back, 0 bases at V and 2 bases at J, with 6 bases in the middle. This CDR3 contains 14 residues. From germline, CDR1 is KGHDR and CDR2 SFDVKD. The CDR3 reads CATSDLSDQETQYF. The DNA of the CDR3 is TGTGCCACCAGTGATTTGTCAGATCAAGAGACCCAGTACTTC.

In its sample, this clonotype was seen a few times. The V call is TRBV7-6, the J call TRBJ1-2; maybe TRBD1 (5 bases). The V gene's germline CDR1 is SGHVS and CDR2 FNYEAQ. The CDR3 spans 13 residues. V was trimmed by 5 bases and J by 6 bases, leaving 13 bases between them. This chain's CDR3 is CASSQGALDGYTF. The CDR3 DNA is TGTGCCAGCAGCCAAGGGGCGCTGGATGGCTACACCTTC. Supplemented by reference TRBV7-6 and TRBJ1-2, the full variable domain reads GAGVSQSPRYKVTKRGQDVALRCDPISGHVSLYWYRQALGQGPEFLTYFNYEAQQDKSGLPNDRFSAERPEGSISTLTIQRTEQRDSAMYRCASSQGALDGYTFGSGTRLTVV.

The table lists this clonotype with many counts. CDR3 loop: CASSLVVRTGRADTQYF. The CDR3 coding sequence is TGTGCCAGCAGCTTAGTAGTTAGGACAGGGAGGGCAGATACGCAGTATTTT. The chain links TRBV7-2 to TRBJ2-3; perhaps TRBD1 as D (8 bases). The CDR3 sequence is 17 residues long. Germline values: CDR1 SGHTA, CDR2 FQGNSA. V lost 1 base and J lost 4, with 18 bases in between.

In this sample, this clonotype turned up many times. The chain combines TRBV28 with TRBJ1-6; possibly TRBD1 for D (6 bases). Germline CDR1 and CDR2: MDHEN and SYDVKM. The CDR3 is made up of 16 amino acids. The V and J ends lost 6 bases and 0 bases respectively, with 12 bases between them. CDR3 in DNA: TGTGCCAGCAGAGTTACAGGGTCCTCCTATAATTCACCCCTCCACTTT. It codes for CASRVTGSSYNSPLHF.

In this sample, this clonotype turned up a few times. The chain carries TRBV4-2 and TRBJ1-1, with a weak D call TRBD1 (5 bases). V was clipped by 3 bases and J by 1 base, with 15 bases between them. Looked up from germline, CDR1 is LGHNA and CDR2 is YNFKEQ. The CDR3 length is 16 residues. CDR3: CASSHPSSGGNTEAFF. CDR3 in DNA: TGTGCCAGCAGCCACCCCTCGTCTGGGGGGAACACTGAAGCTTTCTTT.

This chain uses TRBV12-3 or TRBV12-4 with TRBJ1-5, with TRBD1 matching 10 bases. After removal of 7 bases from V and 7 bases from J, the junction contained 7 bases not matched to a gene. The CDR3 has 14 residues. The CDR3 loop reads CASNPTGGGQPQHF. CDR3 DNA: TGTGCCAGCAACCCGACAGGGGGCGGGCAGCCCCAGCATTTT.

In this sample, this clonotype turned up a few times. This sequence joins TRBV27 and TRBJ1-1; perhaps TRBD1 as D (5 bases). V was trimmed by 7 bases and J by 4 bases, leaving 13 bases between them. The CDR3 has 13 amino acids. Germline loops: CDR1 MNHEY, CDR2 SMNVEV (reference sequence). The CDR3 DNA reads as TGTGCCAGCAAACTGGGGGTGAGCACTGAAGCTTTCTTT. Its translation: CASKLGVSTEAFF.

This clonotype was counted many times. The CDR3 region has the DNA TGTGCCAGCAGCTTGAGGGGGGACAATGAGCAGTTCTTC. This translates into CASSLRGDNEQFF. The V and J genes are TRBV5-5 and TRBJ2-1; the D gene could be TRBD1 or TRBD2 (6 bases each). Germline assignment: CDR1 SGHKS and CDR2 YYEKEE (reference sequence). The CDR3 has 13 amino acids. Trimming shortened V by 1 base and J by 5 bases, and 7 bases separated the two germline ends.

This clonotype occurred many times. This chain connects TRBV7-6 to TRBJ2-7, with TRBD1 matching 7 bases. V gave up 4 bases and J gave up 3 bases; unmatched junction bases: 3. Germline loops: CDR1 SGHVS, CDR2 FNYEAQ. The CDR3 spans 13 residues. This CDR3 reads CASSSGQDYEQYF. As DNA, the CDR3 is TGTGCCAGCAGCTCAGGACAGGACTACGAGCAGTACTTC. Complete variable domain (other parts from reference TRBV7-6 and TRBJ2-7): GAGVSQSPRYKVTKRGQDVALRCDPISGHVSLYWYRQALGQGPEFLTYFNYEAQQDKSGLPNDRFSAERPEGSISTLTIQRTEQRDSAMYRCASSSGQDYEQYFGPGTRLTVT.

This clonotype was seen a few times. This chain joins TRBV6-6 and TRBJ2-1, with 8 nucleotides matching TRBD2. V was pared by 0 bases and J by 9 bases, with 22 bases of the junction left unmatched. Looked up from germline, CDR1 is MNHNY and CDR2 is SVGAGI (reference sequence). This CDR3 comprises 20 residues. The CDR3 is CASSYSILAESISYGTEQFF. The CDR3 nucleotides read TGTGCCAGCAGTTACTCGATACTAGCGGAATCTATCTCCTATGGGACTGAGCAGTTCTTC.

This clonotype was found once. The chain uses TRBV27 and TRBJ2-3; 11 positions agree with TRBD2. This CDR3 spans 17 amino acids. J lost 2 bases, V lost 4 bases, and 8 bases had no gene match. From germline, CDR1 is MNHEY and CDR2 SMNVEV (reference sequence). CDR3 in DNA: TGTGCCAGCAGTTCCTTAGCGGGGGGGCCCGACACAGATACGCAGTATTTT. Translated, it gives CASSSLAGGPDTDTQYF.

This clonotype was seen only a few times. The chain joins TRBV5-1 to TRBJ2-1; the D is unclear. The V end lost 4 bases, the J end lost 1 base, and 18 bases lay between the germline ends. The CDR3 is made up of 17 amino acids. The germline V gene has CDR1 SGHRS and CDR2 YFSETQ. The CDR3 loop is CASSLLQRAGSYNEQFF. For the CDR3, the DNA is TGCGCCAGCAGCCTCCTCCAGCGAGCTGGGTCCTACAATGAGCAGTTCTTC. The whole variable domain, filled in from reference TRBV5-1 and TRBJ2-1, reads KAGVTQTPRYLIKTRGQQVTLSCSPISGHRSVSWYQQTPGQGLQFLFEYFSETQRNKGNFPGRFSGRQFSNSRSEMNVSTLELGDSALYLCASSLLQRAGSYNEQFFGPGTRLTVL.

This chain links TRBV29-1 with TRBJ1-1; D call uncertain. The length of the CDR3 is 14 residues. V lost 7 bases to trimming and J lost 0 bases, with 15 bases between them. Germline values: CDR1 SQVTM, CDR2 ANQGSEA. CDR3 protein: CSGRRANVNTEAFF. The CDR3 region has the DNA TGCAGCGGAAGGAGGGCAAACGTGAACACTGAAGCTTTCTTT.

This sequence joins TRBV10-3 and TRBJ2-7; 9 bases line up with TRBD1. From germline, CDR1 is ENHRY and CDR2 SYGVKD. The V gene end was trimmed by 3 bases and the J gene end by 4 bases; junction bases not matched to a gene: 7. The length of the CDR3 is 15 residues. CDR3 in DNA: TGTGCCATCAGTGAAGGGGGACAGGGACTATACGAGCAGTACTTC. This translates into CAISEGGQGLYEQYF.